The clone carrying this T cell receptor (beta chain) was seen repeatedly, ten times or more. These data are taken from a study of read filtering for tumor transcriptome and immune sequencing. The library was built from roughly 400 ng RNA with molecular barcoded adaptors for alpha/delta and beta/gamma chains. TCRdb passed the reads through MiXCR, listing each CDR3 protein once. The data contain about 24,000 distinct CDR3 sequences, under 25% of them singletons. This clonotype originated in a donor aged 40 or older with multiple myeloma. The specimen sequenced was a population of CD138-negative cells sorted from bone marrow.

The CDR3 region is CASLGRAGETQYF. CDR3 DNA sequence: TGTGCCAGCCTTGGCAGGGCCGGGGAGACCCAGTACTTC. The chain has TRBV6-5 and TRBJ2-5; perhaps TRBD1 as D (5 bases). The V gene's germline CDR1 is MNHEY and CDR2 SVGAGI. The V and J ends lost 8 bases and 5 bases respectively, with 15 bases between them. This CDR3 is 13 amino acids long.